These T cell receptor beta chains were read from a single sample in a study of blood T cell repertoires in COVID-19. Assay used: immunoSEQ multiplex PCR; TCRdb lists only in-frame clones, some missing. Here the sample spans 180,000 or so clones, 70% to 90% being singletons. Material: peripheral blood. The receptor set was obtained from a woman between 55 and 75 years old with COVID-19, enrolled during active disease. Each CDR3 is given with its conserved first and last residue. The D gene is left open where the match is weak. Where a row states a size, it is once, few, many or the class of an expanded clone; other rows omit it.

j_gene | abundance | v_gene | d_gene | CDR3aa | CDR3nt
TRBJ1-6 | . | TRBV30 | TRBD1 | CAWSVTGRAYNSPLHF | TGTGCCTGGAGCGTGACAGGGAGAGCCTATAATTCACCCCTCCACTTT
TRBJ2-3 | . | TRBV14 | TRBD2 | CASSPSGPGGTDTQYF | TGTGCCAGCAGCCCTAGCGGCCCCGGGGGCACAGATACGCAGTATTTT
TRBJ1-2 | once | TRBV18 | TRBD1 | CASSPGQGYGYTF | TGTGCCAGCTCACCGGGACAGGGCTATGGCTACACCTTC
TRBJ1-6 | . | TRBV7-2 | . | CASSLDRSYNSPLHF | TGTGCCAGCAGCTTAGACAGGAGCTATAATTCACCCCTCCACTTT
TRBJ1-5 | . | TRBV5-6 | . | CASSRRDRITQPQHF | TGTGCCAGCAGCCGGAGGGACCGGATAACGCAGCCCCAGCATTTT
TRBJ2-7 | . | TRBV28 | . | CASSLPAGGSYEQYF | TGTGCCAGCAGTTTACCGGCAGGTGGGTCCTACGAGCAGTACTTC
TRBJ1-5 | few | TRBV7-9 | TRBD1 | CASSFGTGINQPQHF | TGTGCCAGCAGCTTTGGGACAGGGATCAATCAGCCCCAGCATTTT
TRBJ1-3 | . | TRBV7-8 | . | CASSLAWTDLPGNTIYF | TGTGCCAGCAGCTTAGCGTGGACAGACCTCCCTGGAAACACCATATATTTT
TRBJ2-7 | . | TRBV18 | TRBD1 | CASSPPRRNRGHEQYF | TGTGCCAGCTCACCACCGAGGAGAAACAGGGGGCACGAGCAGTACTTC
TRBJ1-5 | . | TRBV27 | . | CASSLFGHHYSNQPQHF | TGTGCCAGCAGTTTATTTGGACACCATTATAGCAATCAGCCCCAGCATTTT
TRBJ2-7 | few | TRBV21-1 | . | CASSKGGIAGWGGSYEQYF | TGTGCCAGCAGCAAAGGAGGGATAGCGGGATGGGGGGGTTCCTACGAGCAGTACTTC
TRBJ2-3 | . | TRBV24-1 | . | CATALSGLGTDTQYF | TGTGCCACCGCCCTCTCAGGGTTAGGGACAGATACGCAGTATTTT
TRBJ1-1 | . | TRBV15 | . | CATSHRAGTEAFF | TGTGCCACCAGCCACAGGGCAGGAACTGAAGCTTTCTTT
TRBJ1-1 | . | TRBV27 | TRBD1 | CASSFGQGLTNTEAFF | TGTGCCAGCAGTTTTGGACAGGGACTGACGAACACTGAAGCTTTCTTT
TRBJ1-2 | . | TRBV7-9 | . | CASSLEWGPNYGYTF | TGTGCCAGCAGCTTAGAATGGGGGCCTAACTATGGCTACACCTTC
TRBJ2-1 | once | TRBV30 | TRBD2 | CAWSVRGGEQFF | TGTGCCTGGAGTGTACGGGGGGGTGAGCAGTTCTTC
TRBJ2-7 | . | TRBV18 | . | CASSAQYEQYF | TGTGCCAGCTCAGCTCAGTACGAGCAGTACTTC
TRBJ1-1 | few | TRBV6-2/TRBV6-3 | . | CASSLASGVLNTEAFF | TGTGCCAGCAGTTTGGCGTCAGGGGTTTTGAACACTGAAGCTTTCTTT
TRBJ2-1 | . | TRBV24-1 | TRBD1 | CATGGQGAYNEQFF | TGTGCCACCGGGGGACAGGGAGCCTACAATGAGCAGTTCTTC
TRBJ1-3 | . | TRBV5-6 | TRBD1 | CASSSTGAGNTIYF | TGTGCCAGCAGCTCCACAGGGGCTGGAAACACCATATATTTT
TRBJ2-1 | . | TRBV6-6 | . | CASSYSRIEDEQFF | TGTGCCAGCAGTTACTCGAGAATCGAGGATGAGCAGTTCTTC
TRBJ2-1 | . | TRBV7-2 | TRBD2 | CASSPPTAGGSIDEQFF | TGTGCCAGCAGCCCCCCGACAGCGGGAGGGTCGATCGATGAGCAGTTCTTC
TRBJ2-2 | . | TRBV7-3 | . | CASSLNIAGFTGELFF | TGTGCCAGCAGCTTAAACATCGCGGGATTCACCGGGGAGCTGTTTTTT
TRBJ2-1 | few | TRBV4-3 | . | CASSQDGGGSYNEQFF | TGCGCCAGCAGCCAAGATGGGGGAGGTTCTTACAATGAGCAGTTCTTC
TRBJ1-6 | . | TRBV28 | TRBD1 | CASIGQGNSPLHF | TGTGCCAGCATTGGACAGGGGAATTCACCCCTCCACTTT
TRBJ2-1 | . | TRBV7-8 | . | CASSLRDGSSYNEQFF | TGTGCCAGCAGCTTAAGGGACGGGAGCTCCTACAATGAGCAGTTCTTC
TRBJ1-3 | once | TRBV7-2 | . | CASSFGGTGNTIYF | TGTGCCAGCAGCTTTGGAGGGACTGGAAACACCATATATTTT
TRBJ2-1 | once | TRBV27 | . | CASSLRAGGYNEQFF | TGTGCCAGCAGTTTAAGAGCGGGCGGCTACAATGAGCAGTTCTTC
TRBJ1-3 | . | TRBV2 | TRBD1 | CASNRDRVSPSGNTIYF | TGTGCCAGCAATAGGGACAGGGTATCCCCCTCCGGAAACACCATATATTTT
TRBJ2-7 | . | TRBV5-1 | . | CASSWGTGNHANEQYF | TGCGCCAGCAGCTGGGGAACAGGGAATCACGCCAACGAGCAGTACTTC
TRBJ2-7 | . | TRBV5-1 | TRBD2 | CASSSGLAATYEQYF | TGCGCCAGCAGCTCCGGACTAGCGGCAACCTACGAGCAGTACTTC
TRBJ1-2 | . | TRBV10-3 | TRBD1 | CAITGQNNYGYTF | TGTGCCATTACGGGACAGAATAACTATGGCTACACCTTC
TRBJ2-1 | once | TRBV12-3/TRBV12-4 | . | CASKRVNEQFF | TGTGCCAGCAAACGGGTCAATGAGCAGTTCTTC
TRBJ1-2 | . | TRBV6-2/TRBV6-3 | TRBD1 | CASSFGTGERYTF | TGTGCCAGCAGTTTCGGGACAGGGGAGCGCTACACCTTC
TRBJ1-5 | . | TRBV6-5 | . | CASGGSGLQPQHF | TGTGCCAGCGGAGGCTCGGGGTTGCAGCCCCAGCATTTT
TRBJ2-7 | . | TRBV7-2 | . | CASSFPAYEQYF | TGTGCCAGCAGCTTCCCGGCCTACGAGCAGTACTTC
TRBJ2-5 | . | TRBV7-3 | TRBD1 | CASSLKGPGQGMGTQYF | TGTGCCAGCAGCTTAAAGGGGCCGGGACAGGGGATGGGGACCCAGTACTTC